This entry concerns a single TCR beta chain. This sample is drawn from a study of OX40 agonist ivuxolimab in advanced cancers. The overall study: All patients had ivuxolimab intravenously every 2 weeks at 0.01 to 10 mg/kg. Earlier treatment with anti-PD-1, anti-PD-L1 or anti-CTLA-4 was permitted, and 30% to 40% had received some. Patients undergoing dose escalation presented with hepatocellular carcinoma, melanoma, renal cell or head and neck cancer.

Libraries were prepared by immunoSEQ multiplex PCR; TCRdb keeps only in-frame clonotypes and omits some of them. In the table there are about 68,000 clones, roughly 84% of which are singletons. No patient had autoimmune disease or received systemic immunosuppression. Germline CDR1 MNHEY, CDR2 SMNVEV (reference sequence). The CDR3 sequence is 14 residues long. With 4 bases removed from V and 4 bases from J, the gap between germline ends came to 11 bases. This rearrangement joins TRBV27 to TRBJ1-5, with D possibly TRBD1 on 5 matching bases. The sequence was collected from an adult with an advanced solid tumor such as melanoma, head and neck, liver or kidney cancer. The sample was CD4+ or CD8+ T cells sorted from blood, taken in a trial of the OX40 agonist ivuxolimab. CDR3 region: CASSSGTANQPQHF. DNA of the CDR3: TGTGCCAGCAGTTCTGGGACCGCAAATCAGCCCCAGCATTTT.